This T cell receptor (beta chain) is from a study of early T cells in non-severe SARS-CoV-2 infection. This clonotype was seen a handful of times. The target antigen is unknown. One entry per CDR3 protein results from TCRdb running MiXCR on the 5' RACE reads. This sample has approximately 56,000 distinct CDR3 sequences, with 7% to 10% found just once. Trimming removed 7 bases from V and 7 bases from J, with 13 bases in between. The CDR3 runs to 13 residues. General study points: Private and CD4 specificities were missed by VDJdb matching, which favored anti-spike CD8 responses.

Source material: whole blood. This sequence joins TRBV12-3 or TRBV12-4 and TRBJ1-4, with D uncertain. This receptor was identified in an adult who was a healthcare worker with PCR-confirmed SARS-CoV-2 infection or an uninfected control (not recorded which). The CDR3 here is CASTVANLEKLFF. CDR3 bases: TGTGCCAGCACTGTGGCGAATCTTGAAAAACTGTTTTTT.